This T cell receptor beta chain was sequenced for a study of CD8 T cells in ankylosing spondylitis. Broader study findings: As reported, disease-linked clones showed significant enrichment in matched ankylosing spondylitis synovial fluid. Disease-linked clones bore a CD8+ phenotype, appearing relatively rarely in peripheral blood.

This clonotype was observed a handful of times. Its antigen is unknown. TCRdb used MiXCR to reprocess the 5' RACE reads, holding one entry per CDR3 protein. The sample gives around 320,000 distinct CDR3 sequences, around 20% of which show up once; 3% to 4% is in the top ten. The CDR3 runs 14 residues. V gave up 3 bases and J gave up 1 base, with 9 bases separating them. The chain carries TRBV12-3 or TRBV12-4 and TRBJ1-1; weak D call: TRBD1 (6 bases). The origin of this receptor is a female donor with ankylosing spondylitis or in good health (not recorded which). Sequenced sample: blood, either unsorted or a sorted T cell fraction (not recorded which). The chain's CDR3 is CASSFGGGNTEAFF. Written as DNA, the CDR3 is TGTGCCAGCAGTTTTGGAGGGGGGAACACTGAAGCTTTCTTT.